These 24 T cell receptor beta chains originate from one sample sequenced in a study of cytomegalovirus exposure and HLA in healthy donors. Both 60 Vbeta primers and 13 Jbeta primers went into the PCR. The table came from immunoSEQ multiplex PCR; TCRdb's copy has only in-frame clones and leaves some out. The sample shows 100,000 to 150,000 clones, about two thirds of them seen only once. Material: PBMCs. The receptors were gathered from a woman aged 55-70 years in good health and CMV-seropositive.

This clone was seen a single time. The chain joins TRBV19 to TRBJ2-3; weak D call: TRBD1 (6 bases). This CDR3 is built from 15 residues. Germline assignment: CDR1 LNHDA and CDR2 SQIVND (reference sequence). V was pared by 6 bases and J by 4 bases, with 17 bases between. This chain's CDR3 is CASRGAPLGPDTQYF. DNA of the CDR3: TGTGCCAGTAGGGGGGCCCCCCTCGGCCCAGATACGCAGTATTTT.

CDR3 sequence (DNA): TGCAGCGTCTGGGAGAGCTATGGCTACACCTTC. This translates into CSVWESYGYTF. The genes are TRBV29-1 and TRBJ1-2; D unclear. The CDR3 has 11 amino acids. Trimming took 6 bases from V and 4 from J, leaving 9 bases between them. The germline CDR1 and CDR2 sequences are SQVTM and ANQGSEA.

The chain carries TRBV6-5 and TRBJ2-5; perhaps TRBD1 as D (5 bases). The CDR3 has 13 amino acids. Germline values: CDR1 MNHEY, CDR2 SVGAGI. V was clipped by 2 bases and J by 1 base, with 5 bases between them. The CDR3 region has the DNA TGTGCCAGCAGTTACGGGGCCCAAGAGACCCAGTACTTC. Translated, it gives CASSYGAQETQYF.

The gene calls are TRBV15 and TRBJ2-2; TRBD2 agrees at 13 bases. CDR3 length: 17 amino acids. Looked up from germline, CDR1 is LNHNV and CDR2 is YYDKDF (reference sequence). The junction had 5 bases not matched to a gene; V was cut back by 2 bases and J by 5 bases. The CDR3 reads CATSRPTSGGATGELFF. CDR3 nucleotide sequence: TGTGCCACCAGCAGACCTACTAGCGGGGGGGCTACCGGGGAGCTGTTTTTT.

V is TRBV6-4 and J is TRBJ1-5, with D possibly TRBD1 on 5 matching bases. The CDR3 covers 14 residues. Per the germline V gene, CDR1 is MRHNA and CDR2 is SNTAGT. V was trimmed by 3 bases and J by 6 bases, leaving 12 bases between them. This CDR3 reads CASSDSGFGQPQHF. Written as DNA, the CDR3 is TGTGCCAGCAGTGATTCAGGGTTTGGTCAGCCCCAGCATTTT.

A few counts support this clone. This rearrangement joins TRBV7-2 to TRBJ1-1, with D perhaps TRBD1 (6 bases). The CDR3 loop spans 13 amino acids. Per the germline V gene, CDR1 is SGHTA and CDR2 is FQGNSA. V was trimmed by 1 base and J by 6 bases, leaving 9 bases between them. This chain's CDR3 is CASSLGGGAEAFF. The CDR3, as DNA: TGTGCCAGCAGCTTAGGAGGGGGGGCTGAAGCTTTCTTT.

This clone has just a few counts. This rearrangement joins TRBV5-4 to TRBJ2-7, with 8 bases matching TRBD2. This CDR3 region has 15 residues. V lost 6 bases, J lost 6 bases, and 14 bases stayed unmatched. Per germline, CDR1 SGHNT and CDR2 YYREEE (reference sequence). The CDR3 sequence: CASTPGGLEGIEQYF. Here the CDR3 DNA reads TGTGCCAGCACCCCCGGGGGACTAGAGGGGATCGAGCAGTACTTC.

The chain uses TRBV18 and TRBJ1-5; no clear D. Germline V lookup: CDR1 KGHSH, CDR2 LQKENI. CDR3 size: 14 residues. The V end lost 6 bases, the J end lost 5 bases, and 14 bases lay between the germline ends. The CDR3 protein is CASSTRGLDQPQHF. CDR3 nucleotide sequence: TGTGCCAGCTCCACAAGAGGTCTCGATCAGCCCCAGCATTTT. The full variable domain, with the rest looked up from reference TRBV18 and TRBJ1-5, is NAGVMQNPRHLVRRRGQEARLRCSPMKGHSHVYWYRQLPEEGLKFMVYLQKENIIDESGMPKERFSAEFPKEGPSILRIQQVVRGDSAAYFCASSTRGLDQPQHFGDGTRLSIL.

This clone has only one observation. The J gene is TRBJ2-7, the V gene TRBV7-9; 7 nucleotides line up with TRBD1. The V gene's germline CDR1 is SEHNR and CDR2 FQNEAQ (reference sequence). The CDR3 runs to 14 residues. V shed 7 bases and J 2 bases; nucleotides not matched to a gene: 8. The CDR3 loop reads CASTPGTDTYEQYF. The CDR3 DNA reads TGTGCCAGCACCCCCGGGACAGATACCTACGAGCAGTACTTC.

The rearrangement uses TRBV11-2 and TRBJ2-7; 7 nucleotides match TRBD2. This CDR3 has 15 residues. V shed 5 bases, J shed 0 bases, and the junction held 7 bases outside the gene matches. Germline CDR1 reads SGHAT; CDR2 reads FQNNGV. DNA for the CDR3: TGTGCCAGCAGCCGAGCGGGGTCTAGCTCCTACGAGCAGTACTTC. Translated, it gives CASSRAGSSSYEQYF.

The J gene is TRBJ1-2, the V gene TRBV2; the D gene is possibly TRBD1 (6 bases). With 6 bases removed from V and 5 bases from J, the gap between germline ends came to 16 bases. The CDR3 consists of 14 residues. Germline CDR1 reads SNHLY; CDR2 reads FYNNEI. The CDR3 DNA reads TGTGCCAGCAGGGGGGAGACAGGTTTATATGGCTACACCTTC. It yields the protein CASRGETGLYGYTF.

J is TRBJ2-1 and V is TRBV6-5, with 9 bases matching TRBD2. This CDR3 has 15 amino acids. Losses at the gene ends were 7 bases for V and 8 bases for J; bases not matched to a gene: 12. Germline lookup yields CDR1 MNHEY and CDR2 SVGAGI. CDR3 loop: CASTQGRGGRHEQFF. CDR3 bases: TGTGCCAGCACCCAGGGGCGGGGGGGCCGCCATGAGCAGTTCTTC.

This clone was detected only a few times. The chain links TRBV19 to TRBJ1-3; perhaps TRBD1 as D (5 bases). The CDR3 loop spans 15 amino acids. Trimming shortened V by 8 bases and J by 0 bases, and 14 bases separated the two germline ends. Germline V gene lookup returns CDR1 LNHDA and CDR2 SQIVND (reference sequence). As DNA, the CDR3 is TGTGCCAGTGCTGGGGCAGTTAGCTCTGGAAACACCATATATTTT. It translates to CASAGAVSSGNTIYF.

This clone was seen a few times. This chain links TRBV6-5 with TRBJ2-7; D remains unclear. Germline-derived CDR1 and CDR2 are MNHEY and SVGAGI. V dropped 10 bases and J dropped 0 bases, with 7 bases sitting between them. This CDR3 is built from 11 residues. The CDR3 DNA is TGTGCCATCCCCTCCTCCTACGAGCAGTACTTC. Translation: CAIPSSYEQYF.

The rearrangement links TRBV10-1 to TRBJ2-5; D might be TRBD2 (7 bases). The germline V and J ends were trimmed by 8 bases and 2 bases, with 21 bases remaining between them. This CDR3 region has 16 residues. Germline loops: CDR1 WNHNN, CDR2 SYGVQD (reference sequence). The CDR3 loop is CASLKILGGGQETQYF. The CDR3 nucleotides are TGCGCCAGCCTGAAAATCCTAGGGGGGGGGCAAGAGACCCAGTACTTC.

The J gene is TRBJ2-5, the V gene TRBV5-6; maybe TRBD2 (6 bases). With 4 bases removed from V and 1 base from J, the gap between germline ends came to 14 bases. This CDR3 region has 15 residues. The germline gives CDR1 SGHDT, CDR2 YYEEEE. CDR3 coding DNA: TGTGCCAGCAGCCTGCTGGGTAGCGGCCAAGAGACCCAGTACTTC. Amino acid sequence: CASSLLGSGQETQYF.

The CDR3 DNA sequence: TGTGCCAGCAGCTCAACAGGGGCTGGGGCCAACGTCCTGACTTTC. Translated, it gives CASSSTGAGANVLTF. J is TRBJ2-6 and V is TRBV7-6; TRBD1 matches 7 bases. V gave up 4 bases and J gave up 2 bases; unmatched junction bases: 2. Germline CDR1 is SGHVS and CDR2 is FNYEAQ. The CDR3 is 15 amino acids. The full variable domain, with the rest looked up from reference TRBV7-6 and TRBJ2-6, is GAGVSQSPRYKVTKRGQDVALRCDPISGHVSLYWYRQALGQGPEFLTYFNYEAQQDKSGLPNDRFSAERPEGSISTLTIQRTEQRDSAMYRCASSSTGAGANVLTFGAGSRLTVL.

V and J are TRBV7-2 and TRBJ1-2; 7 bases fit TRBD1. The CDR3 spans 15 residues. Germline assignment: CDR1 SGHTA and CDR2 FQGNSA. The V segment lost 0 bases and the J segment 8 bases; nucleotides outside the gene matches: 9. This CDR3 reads CASSLAITGERGYTF. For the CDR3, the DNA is TGTGCCAGCAGCTTAGCCATTACAGGGGAAAGGGGCTACACCTTC.

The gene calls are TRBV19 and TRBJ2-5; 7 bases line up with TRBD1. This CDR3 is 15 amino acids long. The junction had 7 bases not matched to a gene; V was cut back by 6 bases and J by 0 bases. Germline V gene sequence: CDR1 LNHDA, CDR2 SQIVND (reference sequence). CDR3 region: CASRDRTAYQETQYF. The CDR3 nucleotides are TGTGCCAGTAGGGACAGGACAGCGTACCAAGAGACCCAGTACTTC.

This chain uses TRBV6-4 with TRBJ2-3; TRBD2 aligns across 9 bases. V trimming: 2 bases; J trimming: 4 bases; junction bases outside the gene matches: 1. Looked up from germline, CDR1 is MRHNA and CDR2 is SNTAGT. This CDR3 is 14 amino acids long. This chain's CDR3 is CASSDAGGADTQYF. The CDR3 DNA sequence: TGTGCCAGCAGTGACGCGGGGGGGGCAGATACGCAGTATTTT.

The CDR3 here is CASSLPPGFETQYF. In DNA, the CDR3 is TGTGCCAGCAGCTTACCTCCAGGGTTTGAGACCCAGTACTTC. The V and J genes are TRBV11-2 and TRBJ2-5, with TRBD1 as a possible D gene (5 bases). Germline lookup yields CDR1 SGHAT and CDR2 FQNNGV. Trimming shortened V by 2 bases and J by 5 bases, and 12 bases separated the two germline ends. The CDR3 contains 14 residues.

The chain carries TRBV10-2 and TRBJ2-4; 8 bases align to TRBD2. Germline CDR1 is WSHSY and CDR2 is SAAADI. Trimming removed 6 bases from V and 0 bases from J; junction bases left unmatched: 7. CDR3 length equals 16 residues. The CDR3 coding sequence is TGCGCCAGCAGCGGGCGGGGGGATGTAGCCAAAAACATTCAGTACTTC. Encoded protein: CASSGRGDVAKNIQYF.

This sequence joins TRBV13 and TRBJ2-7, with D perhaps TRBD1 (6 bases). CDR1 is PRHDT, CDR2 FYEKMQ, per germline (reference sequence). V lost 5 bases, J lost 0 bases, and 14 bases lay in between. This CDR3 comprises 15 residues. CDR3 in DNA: TGTGCCAGCAGCCGAGGGGGTTCCATCTCCTACGAGCAGTACTTC. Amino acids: CASSRGGSISYEQYF.

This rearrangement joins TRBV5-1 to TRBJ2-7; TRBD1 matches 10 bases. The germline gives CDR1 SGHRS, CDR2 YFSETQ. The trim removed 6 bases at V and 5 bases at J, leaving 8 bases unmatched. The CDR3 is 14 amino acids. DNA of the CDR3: TGCGCCAGCACCCTGACAGGGGGCAACCACGAGCAGTACTTC. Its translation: CASTLTGGNHEQYF.